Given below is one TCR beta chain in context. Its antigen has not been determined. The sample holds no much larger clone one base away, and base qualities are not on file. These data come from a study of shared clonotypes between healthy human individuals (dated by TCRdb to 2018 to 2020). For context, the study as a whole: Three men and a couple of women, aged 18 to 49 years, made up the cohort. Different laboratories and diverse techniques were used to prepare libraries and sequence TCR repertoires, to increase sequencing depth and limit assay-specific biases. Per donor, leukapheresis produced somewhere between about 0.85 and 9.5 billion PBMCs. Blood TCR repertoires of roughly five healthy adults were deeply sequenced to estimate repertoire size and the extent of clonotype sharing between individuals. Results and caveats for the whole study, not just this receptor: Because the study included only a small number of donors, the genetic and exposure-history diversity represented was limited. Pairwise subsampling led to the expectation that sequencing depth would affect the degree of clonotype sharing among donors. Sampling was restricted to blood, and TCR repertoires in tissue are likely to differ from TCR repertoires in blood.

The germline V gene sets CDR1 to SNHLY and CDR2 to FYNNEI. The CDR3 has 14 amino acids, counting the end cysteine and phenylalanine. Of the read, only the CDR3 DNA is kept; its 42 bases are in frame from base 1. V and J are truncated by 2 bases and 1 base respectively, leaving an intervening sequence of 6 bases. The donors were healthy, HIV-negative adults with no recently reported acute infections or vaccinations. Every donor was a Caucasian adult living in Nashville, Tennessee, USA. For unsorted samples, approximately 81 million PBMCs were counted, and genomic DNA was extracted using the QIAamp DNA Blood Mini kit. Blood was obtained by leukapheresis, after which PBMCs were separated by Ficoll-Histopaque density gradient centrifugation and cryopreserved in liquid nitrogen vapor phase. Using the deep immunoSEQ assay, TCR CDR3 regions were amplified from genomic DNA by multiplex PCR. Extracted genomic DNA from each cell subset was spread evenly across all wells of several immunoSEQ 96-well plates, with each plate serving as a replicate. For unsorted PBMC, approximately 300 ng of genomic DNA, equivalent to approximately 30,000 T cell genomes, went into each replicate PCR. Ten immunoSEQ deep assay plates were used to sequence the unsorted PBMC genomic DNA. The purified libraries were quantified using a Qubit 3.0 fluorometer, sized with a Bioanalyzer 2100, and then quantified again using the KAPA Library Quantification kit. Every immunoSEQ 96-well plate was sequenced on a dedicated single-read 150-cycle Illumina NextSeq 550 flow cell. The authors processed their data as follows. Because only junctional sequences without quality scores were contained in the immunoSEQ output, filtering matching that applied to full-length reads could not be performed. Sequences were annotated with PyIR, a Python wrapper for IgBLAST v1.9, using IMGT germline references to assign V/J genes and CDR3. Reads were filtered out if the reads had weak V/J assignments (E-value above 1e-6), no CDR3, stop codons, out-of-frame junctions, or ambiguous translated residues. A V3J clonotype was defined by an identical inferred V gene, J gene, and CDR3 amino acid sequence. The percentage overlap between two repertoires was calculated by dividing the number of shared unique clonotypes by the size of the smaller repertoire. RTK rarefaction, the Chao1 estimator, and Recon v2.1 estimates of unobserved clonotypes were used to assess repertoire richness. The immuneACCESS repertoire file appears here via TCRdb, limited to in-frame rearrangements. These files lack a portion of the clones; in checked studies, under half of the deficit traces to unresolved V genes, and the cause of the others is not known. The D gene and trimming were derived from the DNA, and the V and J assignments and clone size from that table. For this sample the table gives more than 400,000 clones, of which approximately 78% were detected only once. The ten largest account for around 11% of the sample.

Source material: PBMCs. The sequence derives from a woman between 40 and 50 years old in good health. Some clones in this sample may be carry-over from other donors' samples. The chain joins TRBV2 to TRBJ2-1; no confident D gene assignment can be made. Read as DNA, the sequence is TGTGCCAGCAGTGAATTACAGTCCTACAATGAGCAGTTCTTC. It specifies CASSELQSYNEQFF.